Below, 29 T cell receptor beta chains from the same sample are listed, as sequenced in a study of spatial heterogeneity in lung cancer (dated by TCRdb to between 2018 and 2021). The label giving this sample's time point can be read as: blood at routine non-recurrence follow-up after resection. Without any cell sorting, TCR sequencing was performed on whole RNA extracted either from tumor and nontumor lung tissue or from cryopreserved PBMC samples. Library generation was performed with 5' RACE. The sequencer was a NextSeq 500. The public reads were quality trimmed at Q25 with fastp and then assembled into clones with MiXCR by TCRdb, keeping productive beta chains. Every entry covers one CDR3 protein and lists the most common genes and DNA from its rows. In all, the sample holds approximately 50,000 distinct CDR3 sequences, and more than 6.5% of those were seen once. Approximately 35% of the sample is in the top ten clones.

The sample in question was PBMCs, obtained at follow-up. The receptors originated from a female donor with early-stage non-small cell lung cancer.

This clonotype was seen many times. The V call is TRBV14, the J call TRBJ2-3; 8 bases fit TRBD1. The junction had 19 bases not matched to a gene; V was cut back by 0 bases and J by 2 bases. The CDR3 runs to 21 residues. CDR1 is SGHDN, CDR2 FVKESK, per germline. The CDR3 loop reads CASSQDPFGTGYLLNTDTQYF. CDR3 in DNA: TGTGCCAGCAGCCAAGATCCTTTTGGGACAGGTTACCTCCTTAACACAGATACGCAGTATTTT.

The table lists this clonotype with many counts. This sequence joins TRBV20-1 and TRBJ1-3; D remains ambiguous. Germline loops: CDR1 DFQATT, CDR2 SNEGSKA (reference sequence). The CDR3 has 20 residues. The V gene lost 8 bases and the J gene lost 4 bases, with 36 bases spanning the gap. The CDR3 is CSPLAAAGEKGLQQGNTIYF. DNA of the CDR3: TGCAGTCCCCTGGCGGCCGCTGGAGAAAAGGGCCTCCAGCAAGGAAACACCATATATTTT.

V and J are TRBV7-2 and TRBJ2-3; D is possibly TRBD1 (5 bases). The CDR3 is 16 residues long. Between the trimmed V and J ends, which lost 5 bases and 5 bases, there was a span of 20 bases. CDR1 SGHTA and CDR2 FQGNSA come from the germline V gene. Here the CDR3 reads CASSLRAGSFVDTQYF. In DNA, the CDR3 is TGTGCCAGCAGCCTCAGGGCAGGATCTTTCGTAGATACGCAGTATTTT. Combining the CDR3 with reference TRBV7-2 and TRBJ2-3 gives the whole variable domain GAGVSQSPSNKVTEKGKDVELRCDPISGHTALYWYRQSLGQGLEFLIYFQGNSAPDKSGLPSDRFSAERTGGSVSTLTIQRTQQEDSAVYLCASSLRAGSFVDTQYFGPGTRLTVL.

This clonotype was seen a handful of times. CDR3 residues: CASSLEGLAGTSYEQYF. The CDR3 nucleotides read TGTGCCAGCAGCTTGGAAGGACTAGCGGGGACCTCCTACGAGCAGTACTTC. V is TRBV7-2 and J is TRBJ2-7; the match to TRBD2 covers 12 bases. This CDR3 has 17 amino acids. Germline V gene sequence: CDR1 SGHTA, CDR2 FQGNSA. Germline trimming cut 3 bases from V and 0 bases from J; bases unmatched to any gene: 6.

The sample holds a few counts of this clonotype. The CDR3 sequence is CASSLGLGAAYGYTF. The CDR3 coding sequence is TGTGCCAGCAGCTTGGGGTTGGGGGCGGCCTATGGCTACACCTTC. V usage is TRBV5-4 and J usage is TRBJ1-2, with a possible D match to TRBD1 (6 bases). This CDR3 is built from 15 residues. V lost 0 bases, J lost 4 bases, and 13 bases lay in between. Germline V gives CDR1 SGHNT, CDR2 YYREEE (reference sequence).

This clonotype was recorded at least ten times. V is TRBV18 and J is TRBJ2-5, with D unclear. This CDR3 spans 12 amino acids. CDR1 is KGHSH and CDR2 is LQKENI in the germline V gene. V was shortened by 1 base and J by 5 bases, with 5 bases between the two germline ends. The CDR3 DNA reads TGTGCCAGCTCACCACTTTTGGAGACCCAGTACTTC. Translated: CASSPLLETQYF.

This clonotype was counted many times. The V call is TRBV7-2, the J call TRBJ1-2; D perhaps matches TRBD1 (6 bases). V was pared by 5 bases and J by 0 bases, with 7 bases between. The CDR3 is 13 residues long. Germline CDR1 SGHTA, CDR2 FQGNSA. CDR3: CASSRQANYGYTF. CDR3 in DNA: TGTGCCAGCAGCCGACAGGCTAACTATGGCTACACCTTC.

There are a few counts of this clonotype. The J gene is TRBJ2-2, the V gene TRBV4-1; maybe TRBD1 (5 bases). CDR1 and CDR2 (germline): MGHRA, YSYEKL. The CDR3 sequence is 16 residues long. Trimming cost V 1 base and J 6 bases, with 15 bases left between them. CDR3 nucleotide sequence: TGCGCCAGCAGCCAAGTTCTGGACAACGCACCCGGGGAGCTGTTTTTT. Protein product: CASSQVLDNAPGELFF.

This clonotype was picked up many times. The chain couples TRBV28 to TRBJ1-2; weak D call: TRBD1 (6 bases). Germline assignment: CDR1 MDHEN and CDR2 SYDVKM. Trimming took off 5 bases at V and 8 bases at J, with 12 bases between the two ends. CDR3 length equals 12 residues. The CDR3 region has the DNA TGTGCCAGCAGTCCCAGGGGTATGGGCTACACCTTC. Translation: CASSPRGMGYTF.

The table lists this clonotype with a few counts. The chain links TRBV7-7 to TRBJ2-5; D remains ambiguous. The germline V gene encodes CDR1 SSHAT and CDR2 FNYEAQ (reference sequence). The CDR3 runs to 13 residues. V gave up 5 bases and J gave up 7 bases, with 14 bases separating them. CDR3 region: CASSLDFGWTQYF. CDR3 sequence (DNA): TGTGCCAGCAGCCTCGATTTCGGCTGGACCCAGTACTTC.

This clonotype was seen repeatedly, ten times or more. The chain recombines TRBV24-1 with TRBJ1-2; D uncertain. The length of the CDR3 is 14 residues. V lost 5 bases, J lost 6 bases, and 15 bases lay in between. CDR1 and CDR2 from the germline V gene are KGHDR and SFDVKD. CDR3 residues: CATSAGPPTNGYTF. CDR3 DNA sequence: TGTGCCACCAGTGCGGGCCCTCCCACCAATGGCTACACCTTC.

This clonotype showed up many times. A read error may account for a junction end that differs from germline. The chain employs TRBV25-1 and TRBJ2-2; 11 nucleotides align to TRBD1. In germline, CDR1 is MGHDK, CDR2 SYGVNS. CDR3 length: 12 residues. The CDR3 coding sequence is TGTGCCAGCAGTGGGGACAGGGGGGTGCTGTTTTTT. It yields the protein CASSGDRGVLFF.

This clonotype was picked up a small number of times. The V call is TRBV30, the J call TRBJ1-6, with a weak D call TRBD1 (5 bases). The CDR3 length is 16 residues. Germline V gene sequence: CDR1 GTSNPN, CDR2 SVGIG (reference sequence). V was clipped by 5 bases and J by 9 bases, with 23 bases between them. CDR3 DNA sequence: TGTGCCTGGGCGGAGGGAATGAGGGGAAAAATTTCACCCCTCCACTTT. Protein product: CAWAEGMRGKISPLHF.

This chain joins TRBV7-9 and TRBJ2-5; D is possibly TRBD2 (6 bases). The CDR3 length is 15 residues. Trimming left V 5 bases short and J 2 bases short, with 15 bases between. The V gene's germline CDR1 is SEHNR and CDR2 FQNEAQ (reference sequence). CDR3 sequence reads: CASSLTGVLQETQYF. The CDR3 coding sequence is TGTGCCAGCAGCCTGACGGGGGTTTTGCAAGAGACCCAGTACTTC.

This clonotype turned up a few times. CDR3 nucleotides: TGCAGCGTTGTTAGCGGGGGTTCCGAACGGTTCTTC. Amino acids: CSVVSGGSERFF. The rearrangement links TRBV29-1 to TRBJ2-1; 9 bases map to TRBD2. V shed 4 bases and J 15 bases; nucleotides not matched to a gene: 10. This CDR3 has 12 residues. Germline CDR1 SQVTM, CDR2 ANQGSEA.

This clonotype was seen repeatedly, ten times or more. J is TRBJ2-3 and V is TRBV2; 9 positions match TRBD2. The CDR3 spans 16 residues. The V segment lost 7 bases and the J segment 4 bases; nucleotides outside the gene matches: 12. Germline V lookup: CDR1 SNHLY, CDR2 FYNNEI. The CDR3 spells CASIPEGSGGPDTQYF. CDR3 in DNA: TGTGCCAGCATCCCGGAGGGTAGCGGGGGACCAGATACGCAGTATTTT.

This clonotype was observed at least ten times. The V and J genes are TRBV19 and TRBJ2-1, with 7 bases lining up with TRBD2. The germline CDR1 and CDR2 sequences are LNHDA and SQIVND (reference sequence). The CDR3 sequence is 15 residues long. V dropped 6 bases and J dropped 0; count of bases not matched to a gene: 5. The CDR3 region has the DNA TGTGCCAGTAGGGGAGCGGGGAGCTCCTACAATGAGCAGTTCTTC. Its protein product is CASRGAGSSYNEQFF.

The rearrangement joins TRBV20-1 to TRBJ1-2; the D gene is possibly TRBD1 (5 bases). Germline V gives CDR1 DFQATT, CDR2 SNEGSKA (reference sequence). CDR3 length: 12 amino acids. The germline V and J ends were trimmed by 6 bases and 2 bases, with 10 bases remaining between them. The CDR3 DNA reads as TGCAGTGCGAAGACAGAAAACTATGGCTACACCTTC. Its protein is CSAKTENYGYTF.

This clonotype turned up a few times. The rearrangement links TRBV29-1 to TRBJ2-5, with 10 bases identical to TRBD2. V shed 0 bases and J 4 bases; nucleotides not matched to a gene: 2. The CDR3 has 14 amino acids. The V gene's germline CDR1 is SQVTM and CDR2 ANQGSEA. DNA for the CDR3: TGCAGCGTTGAAGAGGCTAGCGGGGGAGAGACCCAGTACTTC. It specifies CSVEEASGGETQYF.

As for this clonotype: This sequence may be a read error, since a much larger clone differs from it by one base. The chain couples TRBV5-1 to TRBJ2-3, with unresolved D. The end of the DNA aligns better with TRBJ1-5, so the J call may be wrong. The germline V gene has CDR1 SGHRS and CDR2 YFSETQ. The CDR3 spans 13 residues. The CDR3 bases are TGCGCCAGCAGCAGTAGCGACACAGATACGCAGCATTTT. This codes for CASSSSDTDTQHF.

This clonotype was detected only a few times. The gene calls are TRBV6-9 and TRBJ1-2; a possible D gene is TRBD1 (6 bases). Trimming shortened V by 7 bases and J by 1 base, and 10 bases separated the two germline ends. CDR1 is MNHGY and CDR2 is SVAAGI in the germline V gene. The CDR3 extends over 13 amino acids. The CDR3 sequence: CASTNRDNYGYTF. For the CDR3, the DNA is TGTGCCAGCACGAACAGGGATAACTATGGCTACACCTTC.

This clonotype has a count of ten or more. The rearrangement links TRBV4-1 to TRBJ2-1; D remains unclear. Germline CDR1 and CDR2: MGHRA and YSYEKL. Trimming shortened V by 5 bases and J by 6 bases, and 17 bases separated the two germline ends. This CDR3 comprises 15 residues. For the CDR3, the DNA is TGCGCCAGCAGCTTCAAGGGTAGCTTGGGCAATGAGCAGTTCTTC. This gives the protein CASSFKGSLGNEQFF.

The sample holds a few counts of this clonotype. The rearrangement links TRBV12-3 or TRBV12-4 to TRBJ2-5; 10 bases fit TRBD2. J gave up 7 bases and V 2 bases, and 10 bases lay outside the gene matches. The CDR3 contains 16 residues. For the CDR3, the DNA is TGTGCCAGCAGTTTAATCCGACTAGCGGGCTTGGGGACCCAGTACTTC. It is translated as CASSLIRLAGLGTQYF.

This clonotype was seen a few times. The genes are TRBV20-1 and TRBJ2-3; D ambiguous. The CDR3 loop spans 10 amino acids. Germline V gene sequence: CDR1 DFQATT, CDR2 SNEGSKA (reference sequence). V was clipped by 5 bases and J by 4 bases, with 4 bases between them. As DNA, the CDR3 is TGCAGTGCTCGGCCAGATACGCAGTATTTT. Translation gives CSARPDTQYF.

This clonotype was observed many times. The V gene is TRBV5-1, the J gene TRBJ2-5; TRBD2 matches at 10 bases. After removal of 4 bases from V and 4 bases from J, the junction contained 10 bases not matched to a gene. CDR3 size: 16 residues. CDR1 and CDR2 (germline): SGHRS, YFSETQ. The CDR3 coding sequence is TGCGCCAGCAGCCCCCGGGGTAGCGGGGGGCGAGAGACCCAGTACTTC. This sequence encodes CASSPRGSGGRETQYF.

This sequence joins TRBV24-1 and TRBJ2-6; no clear D. Per the germline V gene, CDR1 is KGHDR and CDR2 is SFDVKD. There are 15 residues in the CDR3. The V and J ends lost 4 bases and 0 bases respectively, with 6 bases between them. CDR3 coding DNA: TGTGCCACCAGTGAAATCCCCTCTGGGGCCAACGTCCTGACTTTC. Encoded protein: CATSEIPSGANVLTF.

In its sample, this clonotype was seen many times. CDR3 in DNA: TGTGCCAGCAGCCAGTACCAAGCAGGGCTTAATTCACCCCTCCACTTT. The encoded protein is CASSQYQAGLNSPLHF. V is TRBV3-1 and J is TRBJ1-6; D may be TRBD1 (5 bases). Trimming removed 3 bases from V and 6 bases from J, with 15 bases in between. The CDR3 is 16 amino acids. The germline V gene has CDR1 LGHDT and CDR2 YNNKEL (reference sequence).

This sequence joins TRBV7-2 and TRBJ2-7, with a weak D call TRBD2 (7 bases). The CDR3 totals 15 residues. In germline, CDR1 is SGHTA, CDR2 FQGNSA. V lost 3 bases and J 2 bases, leaving 14 bases between the germline ends. CDR3 sequence: CASSFGGGRAYEQYF. CDR3 nucleotide sequence: TGTGCCAGCAGCTTTGGGGGGGGCCGGGCCTACGAGCAGTACTTC.

This clonotype was observed a few times. This chain connects TRBV5-1 to TRBJ1-3, with D uncertain. Germline lookup yields CDR1 SGHRS and CDR2 YFSETQ. The CDR3 is made up of 13 amino acids. V shed 8 bases and J shed 5 bases, with 14 bases lying between them. The DNA of the CDR3 is TGCGCCAGAACGAAGCAAGACAGAAACACCATATATTTT. Amino acid sequence: CARTKQDRNTIYF.